These T cell receptor beta chains were read from a single sample in a study of blood T cell repertoires in COVID-19. This table comes from immunoSEQ multiplex PCR, and its TCRdb copy is limited to in-frame clones, with some not included. Of about 68,000 clones in the sample, 65% to 90% were seen once. Sequences were obtained from peripheral blood. Receptor source: a man aged 50-59 years with acute or convalescent COVID-19. The CDR3 runs from the conserved cysteine through the conserved F or W. A D gene is named only where the DNA matches it firmly. Only some rows state a clone size, as once, few, many or a class for expanded clones.

D gene	clone size	V gene	J gene	CDR3 protein	CDR3 DNA
NA	few	TRBV11-1	TRBJ2-5	CASSLRLPDGTQYF	TGTGCCAGCAGCTTACGACTACCAGATGGGACCCAGTACTTC
NA	NA	TRBV30	TRBJ1-1	CAFTRNTEAFF	TGTGCCTTCACTAGGAACACTGAAGCTTTCTTT
NA	few	TRBV30	TRBJ1-6	CAWSKQVTSPLHF	TGTGCCTGGAGTAAACAGGTCACTTCACCCCTCCACTTT
TRBD1	NA	TRBV10-3	TRBJ2-6	CAISEGQASSGANVLTF	TGTGCCATCAGTGAAGGACAGGCGAGCTCTGGGGCCAACGTCCTGACTTTC
NA	NA	TRBV5-4	TRBJ2-7	CASSLVQNEQYF	TGTGCCAGCAGCTTGGTTCAAAACGAGCAGTACTTC
NA	few	TRBV9	TRBJ2-1	CASSREGGPYNEQFF	TGTGCCAGCAGCCGAGAGGGGGGGCCCTACAATGAGCAGTTCTTC
NA	NA	TRBV2	TRBJ1-2	CASRSPDRHYGYTF	TGTGCCAGCAGGAGCCCTGACAGACACTATGGCTACACCTTC
NA	NA	TRBV5-4	TRBJ2-7	CASSLGQESYEQYF	TGTGCCAGCAGCTTGGGACAGGAGTCCTACGAGCAGTACTTC
NA	NA	TRBV12-5	TRBJ2-7	CASGLSTGHEQYF	TGTGCTAGTGGTTTGAGTACAGGGCACGAGCAGTACTTC
TRBD1	NA	TRBV19	TRBJ2-7	CASSIDIRDRDEQYF	TGTGCCAGTAGTATAGATATAAGGGACAGGGACGAGCAGTACTTC
TRBD2	NA	TRBV6-4	TRBJ2-3	CASSEFGLAGGRGADTQYF	TGTGCCAGCAGTGAATTCGGACTAGCGGGGGGCCGTGGGGCAGATACGCAGTATTTT
NA	NA	TRBV3-1/TRBV3-2	TRBJ1-1	CASSQDRTFGGEAFF	TGTGCCAGCAGCCAAGATAGAACCTTCGGAGGGGAAGCTTTCTTT
TRBD1	NA	TRBV19	TRBJ1-6	CASRPGTGDSPLHF	TGTGCCAGTAGGCCGGGGACAGGGGATTCACCCCTCCACTTT
TRBD2	few	TRBV9	TRBJ2-1	CASSVESGGRDEQFF	TGTGCCAGCAGCGTAGAGAGCGGGGGGCGGGATGAGCAGTTCTTC
NA	NA	TRBV5-4	TRBJ2-1	CASSQGRDEQFF	TGTGCCAGCAGCCAGGGTCGCGATGAGCAGTTCTTC